This T cell receptor beta chain was sequenced during a study of cytomegalovirus exposure and HLA in healthy donors. Study observations and caveats: One variant, a missense change in DCLRE1C, was linked in a later analysis to TCR beta V- and J-gene trimming. The study designated fewer than 200 TCR beta chains cytomegalovirus-associated. Sequencing likely caused a cluster of highly shared sequence variants.

V dropped 3 bases and J dropped 7; count of bases not matched to a gene: 7. Germline values: CDR1 SQVTM, CDR2 ANQGSEA. CDR3 length: 13 residues. This PCR relied on a set of 60 Vbeta primers and 13 Jbeta primers. The protocol was immunoSEQ multiplex PCR, while the TCRdb copy is restricted to in-frame clones and leaves out a portion. The table shows 140,000 or so clones, with around two thirds occurring only once. On this clone: Its antigen is as yet unknown.

All the people who gave samples were healthy bone marrow donors. Sequencing was performed on PBMCs. This TCR was sampled from a man in his late teens or twenties in good health and CMV-seropositive. This chain connects TRBV29-1 to TRBJ1-2; 8 bases are shared with TRBD1. This CDR3 reads CSVDVGQGGGYTF. CDR3 in DNA: TGCAGCGTTGACGTCGGACAGGGAGGTGGCTACACCTTC.